The TCR beta chain under discussion was sequenced for a study of blood T cell repertoires in COVID-19. In the source study's methods: How many nucleated cells were present was estimated from reference gene primer amplification. Data came from immunoSEQ multiplex PCR; TCRdb stores just in-frame clones and leaves some out. V, J and clone size are taken as reported in that table, and D and trimming were inferred from the DNA itself. The table lists under 200,000 clones, roughly 90% of them singletons. Germline lookup yields CDR1 GTSNPN and CDR2 SVGIG (reference sequence). The CDR3 runs to 13 residues. The ends were cut back, 5 bases at V and 1 base at J, with 10 bases in the middle.

The sample consisted of peripheral blood. The J gene is TRBJ2-3, the V gene TRBV30, with D tentatively TRBD1 (5 bases). The TCR was taken from a young man with active or convalescent COVID-19. The CDR3 sequence is CAWDSKGTDTQYF. CDR3 DNA: TGTGCCTGGGACAGCAAGGGCACAGATACGCAGTATTTT.